This T cell receptor (beta chain) was documented in a study of blood T cell repertoires in COVID-19. Generated by immunoSEQ multiplex PCR, the TCRdb table keeps only in-frame clones and is missing some. The sample contains about 270,000 clones, around 91% of which appear only once. From germline, CDR1 is MNHNS and CDR2 SASEGT. The CDR3 totals 14 residues. Trimming took off 2 bases at V and 0 bases at J, with 8 bases between the two ends. This clonotype was obtained from a woman younger than 30 who had recovered from COVID-19. The gene calls are TRBV6-1 and TRBJ2-7; maybe TRBD2 (6 bases). The sequenced sample was PBMCs or T cells enriched from blood (not recorded which). CDR3 bases: TGTGCCAGCAGTGAATTCGGGGGCTCCTACGAGCAGTACTTC. As protein: CASSEFGGSYEQYF.